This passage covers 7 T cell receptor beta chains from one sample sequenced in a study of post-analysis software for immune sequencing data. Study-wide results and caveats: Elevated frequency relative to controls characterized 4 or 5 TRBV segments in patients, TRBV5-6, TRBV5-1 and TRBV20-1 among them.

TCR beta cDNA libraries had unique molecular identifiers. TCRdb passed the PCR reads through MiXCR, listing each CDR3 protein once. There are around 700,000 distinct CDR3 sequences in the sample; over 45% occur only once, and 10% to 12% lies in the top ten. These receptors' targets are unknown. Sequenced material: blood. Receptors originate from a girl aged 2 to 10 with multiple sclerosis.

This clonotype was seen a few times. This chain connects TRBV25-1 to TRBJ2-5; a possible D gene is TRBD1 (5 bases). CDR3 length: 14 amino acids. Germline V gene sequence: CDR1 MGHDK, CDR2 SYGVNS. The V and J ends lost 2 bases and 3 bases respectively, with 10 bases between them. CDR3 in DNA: TGTGCCAGCAGTGAAAGGGCAGGGAAAGAGACCCAGTACTTC. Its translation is CASSERAGKETQYF.

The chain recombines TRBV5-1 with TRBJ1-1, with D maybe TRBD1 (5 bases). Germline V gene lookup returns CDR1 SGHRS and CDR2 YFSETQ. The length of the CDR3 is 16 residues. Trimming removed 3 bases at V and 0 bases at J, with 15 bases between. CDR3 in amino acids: CASSSRGTTVNTEAFF. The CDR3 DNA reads TGCGCCAGCAGCTCCCGCGGGACCACAGTGAACACTGAAGCTTTCTTT.

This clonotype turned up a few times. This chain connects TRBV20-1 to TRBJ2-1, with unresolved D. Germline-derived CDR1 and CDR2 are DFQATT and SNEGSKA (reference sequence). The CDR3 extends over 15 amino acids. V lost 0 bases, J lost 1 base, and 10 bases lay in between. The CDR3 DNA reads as TGCAGTGCTAGAGAAGGGCCAGATTCCTACAATGAGCAGTTCTTC. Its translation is CSAREGPDSYNEQFF.

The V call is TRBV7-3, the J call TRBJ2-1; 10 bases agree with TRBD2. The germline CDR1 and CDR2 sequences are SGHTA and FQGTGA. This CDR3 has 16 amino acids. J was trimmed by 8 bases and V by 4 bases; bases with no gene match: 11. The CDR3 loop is CASSSGAGGVYDEQFF. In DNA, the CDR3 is TGTGCCAGCAGCTCCGGAGCGGGAGGGGTTTACGATGAGCAGTTCTTC.

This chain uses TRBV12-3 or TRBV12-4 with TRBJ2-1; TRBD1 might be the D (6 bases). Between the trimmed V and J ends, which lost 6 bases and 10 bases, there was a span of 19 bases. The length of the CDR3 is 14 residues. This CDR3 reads CASSRTTGAREQFF. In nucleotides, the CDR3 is TGTGCCAGCAGCCGGACGACAGGCGCAAGGGAGCAGTTCTTC.

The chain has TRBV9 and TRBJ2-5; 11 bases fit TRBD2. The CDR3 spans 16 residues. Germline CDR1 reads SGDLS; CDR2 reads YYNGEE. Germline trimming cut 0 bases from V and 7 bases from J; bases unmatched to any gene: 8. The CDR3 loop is CASSVGASGGSGTQYF. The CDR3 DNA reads TGTGCCAGCAGCGTAGGGGCTAGCGGGGGGTCCGGGACCCAGTACTTC. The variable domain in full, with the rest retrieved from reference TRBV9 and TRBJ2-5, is DSGVTQTPKHLITATGQRVTLRCSPRSGDLSVYWYQQSLDQGLQFLIQYYNGEERAKGNILERFSAQQFPDLHSELNLSSLELGDSALYFCASSVGASGGSGTQYFGPGTRLLVL.

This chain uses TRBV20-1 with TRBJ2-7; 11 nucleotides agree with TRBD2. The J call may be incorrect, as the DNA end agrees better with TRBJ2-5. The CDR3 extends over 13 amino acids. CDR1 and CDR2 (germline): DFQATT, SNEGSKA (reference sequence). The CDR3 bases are TGCAGTGCGATACTAGCGGGGGTGGAGACCCAGTACTTC. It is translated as CSAILAGVETQYF.